The 2 T cell receptor beta chains given below trace back to one sample, sequenced in a study of T cell repertoires in cytomegalovirus infection. One entry per CDR3 protein, called by TCRdb with MiXCR from the reads. This table holds fewer than 200,000 distinct CDR3 sequences, roughly a fifth found once. The sequencing sample was made of PBMCs. The receptors originated from a human donor in good health (CMV status not recorded). Some clones in this sample may be carry-over from other donors' samples.

The chain combines TRBV6-1 with TRBJ2-2; D call uncertain. Trimming pared 5 bases from V and 3 bases from J, leaving 4 bases between. Germline V CDR1 and CDR2: MNHNS, SASEGT. This CDR3 comprises 12 residues. The CDR3 sequence is CASSPDTGELFF. CDR3 sequence (DNA): TGTGCCAGCAGTCCTGACACCGGGGAGCTGTTTTTT.

The chain recombines TRBV11-2 with TRBJ1-4, with D uncertain. The CDR3 runs to 13 residues. Trimming shortened V by 0 bases and J by 13 bases, and 12 bases separated the two germline ends. CDR1 and CDR2 (germline): SGHAT, FQNNGV. CDR3 sequence reads: CASSLEPLRGLFF. CDR3 nucleotides: TGTGCCAGCAGCTTAGAACCCCTACGAGGACTGTTTTTT.